A selection of T cell receptor beta chains follows, all from one sample in a study of blood T cells in healthy people across ages. MiXCR, run by TCRdb on the 5' RACE reads, gives a single entry per CDR3 protein. The sample records over 1,500,000 distinct CDR3 sequences, approximately 40% being singletons. The material sequenced was blood. Receptor source: a human donor in good health. Both conserved end residues are part of each CDR3. The order of the fields is D gene, clone size, J gene, V gene, CDR3 protein, CDR3 DNA. A D gene is named only where the DNA matches it firmly. Some rows have no size entry. The others give once, few or many, or a class for an expanded clone.

d_call: .; clone_size: .; j_call: TRBJ1-2; v_call: TRBV7-2; cdr3_aa: CASSFWGGTYTF; cdr3_nt: TGTGCCAGCAGCTTTTGGGGGGGTACCTACACCTTC
d_call: TRBD2; clone_size: .; j_call: TRBJ2-5; v_call: TRBV4-3; cdr3_aa: CASSRYSGGTQETQYF; cdr3_nt: TGCGCCAGCAGCCGGTATAGCGGGGGGACACAAGAGACCCAGTACTTC
d_call: TRBD1; clone_size: many; j_call: TRBJ2-7; v_call: TRBV29-1; cdr3_aa: CSGGTGGEDEQYF; cdr3_nt: TGCAGCGGGGGGACAGGGGGCGAAGACGAGCAGTACTTC
d_call: TRBD2; clone_size: .; j_call: TRBJ2-2; v_call: TRBV20-1; cdr3_aa: CSAEGTSGGQNTGELFF; cdr3_nt: TGCAGTGCAGAAGGGACTAGCGGGGGGCAAAACACCGGGGAGCTGTTTTTT
d_call: TRBD1; clone_size: few; j_call: TRBJ1-5; v_call: TRBV4-1; cdr3_aa: CASSQPRDRAKPQHF; cdr3_nt: TGCGCCAGCAGCCAACCCCGGGACAGGGCTAAGCCCCAGCATTTT
d_call: .; clone_size: .; j_call: TRBJ2-7; v_call: TRBV5-1; cdr3_aa: CASSAQGTYYEQYF; cdr3_nt: TGCGCCAGCAGCGCCCAGGGGACCTACTACGAGCAGTACTTC
d_call: .; clone_size: .; j_call: TRBJ2-2; v_call: TRBV29-1; cdr3_aa: CSGRDSFTGELFF; cdr3_nt: TGCAGCGGGCGGGACAGCTTCACCGGGGAGCTGTTTTTT
d_call: TRBD2; clone_size: .; j_call: TRBJ2-1; v_call: TRBV12-3/TRBV12-4; cdr3_aa: CASRGGLFNEQFF; cdr3_nt: TGTGCCAGCAGGGGGGGACTATTCAATGAGCAGTTCTTC
d_call: .; clone_size: few; j_call: TRBJ2-7; v_call: TRBV24-1; cdr3_aa: CATSLGQHKYF; cdr3_nt: TGTGCCACCAGTCTCGGACAGCACAAGTACTTC
d_call: .; clone_size: .; j_call: TRBJ2-1; v_call: TRBV4-1; cdr3_aa: CASRGPRSGLNYNEQFF; cdr3_nt: TGCGCCAGCAGAGGTCCGCGCTCGGGACTTAATTACAATGAGCAGTTCTTC
d_call: TRBD1; clone_size: .; j_call: TRBJ2-7; v_call: TRBV29-1; cdr3_aa: CSVDSGTASTYEQYF; cdr3_nt: TGCAGCGTGGACTCCGGGACAGCCTCCACCTACGAGCAGTACTTC
d_call: .; clone_size: few; j_call: TRBJ2-7; v_call: TRBV7-9; cdr3_aa: CASSEDSLEQYF; cdr3_nt: TGTGCCAGCAGCGAGGACAGCCTCGAGCAGTACTTC
d_call: TRBD1; clone_size: .; j_call: TRBJ2-3; v_call: TRBV3-1; cdr3_aa: CASSPRTGVKDTQYF; cdr3_nt: TGTGCCAGCAGCCCACGGACAGGGGTTAAAGATACGCAGTATTTT
d_call: TRBD1; clone_size: .; j_call: TRBJ2-3; v_call: TRBV20-1; cdr3_aa: CSARDRGQGSTDTRYF; cdr3_nt: TGCAGTGCTAGAGATAGGGGACAGGGAAGCACAGATACGCGGTATTTT
d_call: TRBD1; clone_size: few; j_call: TRBJ1-4; v_call: TRBV7-9; cdr3_aa: CASSLADRAEKLFF; cdr3_nt: TGTGCCAGCAGCTTAGCCGACAGGGCTGAAAAACTGTTTTTT
d_call: .; clone_size: .; j_call: TRBJ2-5; v_call: TRBV12-5; cdr3_aa: CASASDLVSGTQYF; cdr3_nt: TGTGCTAGTGCCTCCGACCTAGTGTCTGGGACCCAGTACTTC
d_call: .; clone_size: .; j_call: TRBJ1-5; v_call: TRBV6-6; cdr3_aa: CASSYPSSGDQPQHF; cdr3_nt: TGTGCCAGCAGTTACCCATCCAGCGGTGATCAGCCCCAGCATTTT
d_call: .; clone_size: .; j_call: TRBJ2-3; v_call: TRBV5-8; cdr3_aa: CASSPRQDAQYF; cdr3_nt: TGTGCCAGCAGCCCAAGACAGGATGCGCAGTATTTT
d_call: .; clone_size: .; j_call: TRBJ2-7; v_call: TRBV28; cdr3_aa: CASSPDLRTGRYEQYF; cdr3_nt: TGTGCCAGCAGTCCCGACCTCAGAACAGGGCGCTACGAGCAGTACTTC
d_call: .; clone_size: many; j_call: TRBJ2-1; v_call: TRBV29-1; cdr3_aa: CSPGGRGSGEQFF; cdr3_nt: TGCAGCCCCGGCGGCAGGGGTAGTGGTGAGCAGTTCTTC
d_call: .; clone_size: .; j_call: TRBJ1-2; v_call: TRBV2; cdr3_aa: CASSETVILLGYTF; cdr3_nt: TGTGCCAGCAGTGAGACAGTGATACTTCTAGGCTACACCTTC
d_call: .; clone_size: .; j_call: TRBJ2-1; v_call: TRBV13; cdr3_aa: CASSPGQIYNEQFF; cdr3_nt: TGTGCCAGCAGCCCCGGACAGATTTACAATGAGCAGTTCTTC
d_call: TRBD2; clone_size: few; j_call: TRBJ2-1; v_call: TRBV7-9; cdr3_aa: CASSLLGLAGGNNEQFF; cdr3_nt: TGTGCCAGCAGCTTACTAGGACTAGCGGGGGGCAACAATGAGCAGTTCTTC
d_call: .; clone_size: .; j_call: TRBJ2-7; v_call: TRBV20-1; cdr3_aa: CSVRSIKQYF; cdr3_nt: TGCAGTGTCCGATCAATTAAGCAGTACTTC
d_call: TRBD1; clone_size: .; j_call: TRBJ1-3; v_call: TRBV13; cdr3_aa: CASSFRQGVSGNTIYF; cdr3_nt: TGTGCCAGCAGCTTCCGACAGGGGGTCTCTGGAAACACCATATATTTT
d_call: TRBD1; clone_size: few; j_call: TRBJ1-5; v_call: TRBV20-1; cdr3_aa: CSAFRDSAQPQHF; cdr3_nt: TGCAGTGCTTTCCGGGACAGTGCTCAGCCCCAGCATTTT
d_call: TRBD1; clone_size: many; j_call: TRBJ1-2; v_call: TRBV20-1; cdr3_aa: CSASPGQGGYGYTF; cdr3_nt: TGCAGTGCTAGTCCCGGACAGGGGGGCTATGGCTACACCTTC
d_call: .; clone_size: .; j_call: TRBJ1-5; v_call: TRBV4-1; cdr3_aa: CASSQVTFDQPQHF; cdr3_nt: TGCGCCAGCAGCCAAGTCACGTTCGATCAGCCCCAGCATTTT
d_call: TRBD1; clone_size: .; j_call: TRBJ2-2; v_call: TRBV4-1; cdr3_aa: CASSHSRDRGSGELFF; cdr3_nt: TGCGCCAGCAGCCATAGCCGGGACAGGGGTTCCGGGGAGCTGTTTTTT
d_call: .; clone_size: .; j_call: TRBJ2-1; v_call: TRBV25-1; cdr3_aa: CASSGGKVHNEQFF; cdr3_nt: TGTGCCAGCAGTGGGGGCAAGGTACACAATGAGCAGTTCTTC
d_call: TRBD2; clone_size: few; j_call: TRBJ2-7; v_call: TRBV7-2; cdr3_aa: CASSSLNGAGMRFYEQYF; cdr3_nt: TGTGCCAGCAGCTCCCTGAACGGAGCGGGGATGAGATTTTACGAGCAGTACTTC
d_call: .; clone_size: few; j_call: TRBJ1-1; v_call: TRBV12-3/TRBV12-4; cdr3_aa: CASRLVSLVVEAFF; cdr3_nt: TGTGCCAGCAGGTTAGTGTCATTGGTGGTTGAAGCTTTCTTT
d_call: .; clone_size: many; j_call: TRBJ1-1; v_call: TRBV7-9; cdr3_aa: CASSFRNTEAFF; cdr3_nt: TGTGCCAGCAGCTTCCGGAACACTGAAGCTTTCTTT
d_call: .; clone_size: .; j_call: TRBJ2-5; v_call: TRBV6-2/TRBV6-3; cdr3_aa: CASSFYTRETQYF; cdr3_nt: TGTGCCAGCAGTTTCTATACGCGGGAGACCCAGTACTTC
d_call: .; clone_size: few; j_call: TRBJ1-5; v_call: TRBV6-1; cdr3_aa: CASSDPLQPQHF; cdr3_nt: TGTGCCAGCAGTGACCCCCTTCAGCCCCAGCATTTT
d_call: TRBD1; clone_size: .; j_call: TRBJ1-2; v_call: TRBV2; cdr3_aa: CASTPLRTGNGYTF; cdr3_nt: TGTGCCAGCACCCCTTTGAGGACAGGGAATGGCTACACCTTC
d_call: .; clone_size: few; j_call: TRBJ2-7; v_call: TRBV28; cdr3_aa: CASSLLRSYEQYF; cdr3_nt: TGTGCCAGCAGTTTGCTGCGATCCTACGAGCAGTACTTC
d_call: TRBD1; clone_size: .; j_call: TRBJ2-7; v_call: TRBV5-1; cdr3_aa: CASSLGWTGDNYEQYF; cdr3_nt: TGCGCCAGCAGCTTGGGATGGACAGGGGATAACTACGAGCAGTACTTC
d_call: .; clone_size: few; j_call: TRBJ2-7; v_call: TRBV20-1; cdr3_aa: CSALSGGYSYEQYF; cdr3_nt: TGCAGTGCTCTCTCAGGGGGGTACTCCTACGAGCAGTACTTC
d_call: .; clone_size: once; j_call: TRBJ2-1; v_call: TRBV28; cdr3_aa: CASSLSLGGSEQFF; cdr3_nt: TGTGCCAGCAGTTTATCTTTGGGGGGCAGTGAGCAGTTCTTC
d_call: .; clone_size: few; j_call: TRBJ1-1; v_call: TRBV29-1; cdr3_aa: CSVERLMNTEAFF; cdr3_nt: TGCAGCGTTGAGAGACTGATGAACACTGAAGCTTTCTTT
d_call: .; clone_size: .; j_call: TRBJ2-3; v_call: TRBV7-2; cdr3_aa: CASSLVWDQTDTQYF; cdr3_nt: TGTGCCAGCAGCTTAGTCTGGGATCAAACAGATACGCAGTATTTT
d_call: .; clone_size: .; j_call: TRBJ2-2; v_call: TRBV29-1; cdr3_aa: CSGKDNTGELFF; cdr3_nt: TGCAGCGGGAAAGACAACACCGGGGAGCTGTTTTTT
d_call: TRBD1; clone_size: .; j_call: TRBJ1-1; v_call: TRBV15; cdr3_aa: CATSSHLGWTEGANTEAFF; cdr3_nt: TGTGCCACCAGCAGTCACTTGGGATGGACGGAGGGGGCTAACACTGAAGCTTTCTTT
d_call: .; clone_size: .; j_call: TRBJ1-2; v_call: TRBV12-3/TRBV12-4; cdr3_aa: CASSRREIYGYTF; cdr3_nt: TGTGCCAGCAGCCGCAGGGAAATCTATGGCTACACCTTC
d_call: .; clone_size: .; j_call: TRBJ2-7; v_call: TRBV5-1; cdr3_aa: CASSPLGQLYEQYF; cdr3_nt: TGCGCCAGCAGTCCTTTGGGGCAGCTCTACGAGCAGTACTTC
d_call: TRBD1; clone_size: .; j_call: TRBJ1-2; v_call: TRBV11-2; cdr3_aa: CASSQGSGTGGITF; cdr3_nt: TGTGCCAGCAGCCAAGGTTCCGGGACAGGGGGAATCACCTTC
d_call: .; clone_size: .; j_call: TRBJ2-1; v_call: TRBV12-3/TRBV12-4; cdr3_aa: CASSRSVSSYNEQFF; cdr3_nt: TGTGCCAGCAGTCGATCAGTGAGCTCCTACAATGAGCAGTTCTTC
d_call: .; clone_size: few; j_call: TRBJ2-3; v_call: TRBV20-1; cdr3_aa: CSAARTPTDTQYF; cdr3_nt: TGCAGTGCCGCTCGGACACCTACAGATACGCAGTATTTT
d_call: .; clone_size: few; j_call: TRBJ2-5; v_call: TRBV3-1; cdr3_aa: CASSQDRLGTQYF; cdr3_nt: TGTGCCAGCAGCCAAGATCGTCTAGGGACCCAGTACTTC
d_call: .; clone_size: .; j_call: TRBJ2-1; v_call: TRBV5-1; cdr3_aa: CASSRRNYEQFF; cdr3_nt: TGCGCCAGCAGCAGAAGGAATTATGAGCAGTTCTTC
d_call: .; clone_size: .; j_call: TRBJ2-1; v_call: TRBV28; cdr3_aa: CASLPDRPYNEQFF; cdr3_nt: TGTGCCAGCCTCCCGGACAGACCTTACAATGAGCAGTTCTTC
d_call: .; clone_size: .; j_call: TRBJ2-4; v_call: TRBV12-3/TRBV12-4; cdr3_aa: CASSLEYWGGAKNIQYF; cdr3_nt: TGTGCCAGCAGTTTAGAGTACTGGGGAGGTGCCAAAAACATTCAGTACTTC
d_call: .; clone_size: few; j_call: TRBJ1-1; v_call: TRBV6-2/TRBV6-3; cdr3_aa: CASSERGEMNTEAFF; cdr3_nt: TGTGCCAGCAGTGAGAGGGGCGAGATGAACACTGAAGCTTTCTTT
d_call: TRBD1; clone_size: .; j_call: TRBJ2-5; v_call: TRBV7-9; cdr3_aa: CASSLAKGQGPGETQYF; cdr3_nt: TGTGCCAGCAGCTTAGCCAAGGGACAGGGGCCGGGGGAGACCCAGTACTTC
d_call: TRBD1; clone_size: .; j_call: TRBJ1-2; v_call: TRBV6-5; cdr3_aa: CASSYSQGLGYGYTF; cdr3_nt: TGTGCCAGCAGTTACTCACAGGGGCTGGGGTATGGCTACACCTTC
d_call: TRBD1; clone_size: .; j_call: TRBJ2-1; v_call: TRBV2; cdr3_aa: CASVSGQGGYNEQFF; cdr3_nt: TGTGCCAGCGTATCCGGACAGGGGGGATACAATGAGCAGTTCTTC
d_call: .; clone_size: once; j_call: TRBJ2-1; v_call: TRBV2; cdr3_aa: CASSKQTRLNEQFF; cdr3_nt: TGTGCCAGCAGTAAACAGACTAGACTCAATGAGCAGTTCTTC
d_call: .; clone_size: .; j_call: TRBJ2-1; v_call: TRBV2; cdr3_aa: CASTKGVHNEQFF; cdr3_nt: TGTGCCAGCACGAAGGGGGTCCACAATGAGCAGTTCTTC
d_call: .; clone_size: .; j_call: TRBJ2-4; v_call: TRBV29-1; cdr3_aa: CSVADSNIQYF; cdr3_nt: TGCAGCGTGGCCGACAGCAACATTCAGTACTTC